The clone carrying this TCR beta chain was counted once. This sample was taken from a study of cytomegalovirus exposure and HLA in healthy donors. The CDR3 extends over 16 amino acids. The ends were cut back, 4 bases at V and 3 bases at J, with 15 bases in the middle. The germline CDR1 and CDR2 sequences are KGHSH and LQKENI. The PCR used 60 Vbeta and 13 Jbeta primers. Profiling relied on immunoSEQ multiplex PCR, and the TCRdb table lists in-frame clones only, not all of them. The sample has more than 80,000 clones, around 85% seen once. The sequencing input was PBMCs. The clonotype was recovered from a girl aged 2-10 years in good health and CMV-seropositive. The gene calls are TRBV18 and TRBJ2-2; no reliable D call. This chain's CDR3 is CASSRGARQDTGELFF. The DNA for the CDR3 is TGTGCCAGCTCACGAGGCGCTAGGCAAGACACCGGGGAGCTGTTTTTT.